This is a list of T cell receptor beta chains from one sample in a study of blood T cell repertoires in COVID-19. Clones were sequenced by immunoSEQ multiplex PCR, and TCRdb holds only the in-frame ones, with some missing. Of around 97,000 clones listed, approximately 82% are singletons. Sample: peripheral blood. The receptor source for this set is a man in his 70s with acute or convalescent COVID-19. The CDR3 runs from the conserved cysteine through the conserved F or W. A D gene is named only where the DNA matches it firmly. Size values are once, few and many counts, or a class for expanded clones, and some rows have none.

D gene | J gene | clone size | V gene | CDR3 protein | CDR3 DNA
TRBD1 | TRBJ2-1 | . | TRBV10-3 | CATRTDRVPNEQFF | TGTGCCACGAGGACGGACAGGGTTCCCAATGAGCAGTTCTTC
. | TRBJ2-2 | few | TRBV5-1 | CASSLEGRVDTGELFF | TGCGCCAGCAGCTTGGAGGGCAGGGTTGACACCGGGGAGCTGTTTTTT
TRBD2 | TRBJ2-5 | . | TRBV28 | CASSSAGGPRTETQYF | TGTGCCAGCAGTTCAGCGGGAGGGCCAAGAACAGAGACCCAGTACTTC
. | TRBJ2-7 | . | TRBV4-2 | CASSQAPGQYEQYF | TGTGCCAGCAGCCAAGCCCCAGGGCAATACGAGCAGTACTTC
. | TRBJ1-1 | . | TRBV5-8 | CASSLALARVNTEAFF | TGTGCCAGCAGCTTGGCCCTTGCCAGGGTGAACACTGAAGCTTTCTTT
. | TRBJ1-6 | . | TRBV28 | CASSLAGGNSPLHF | TGTGCCAGCAGTTTAGCTGGGGGCAATTCACCCCTCCACTTT
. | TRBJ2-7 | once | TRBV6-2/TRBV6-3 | CASSSTSTSYEQYF | TGTGCCAGCAGCTCGACTAGTACTAGCTACGAGCAGTACTTC
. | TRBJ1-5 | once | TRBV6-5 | CASSYSAGDSNQPQHF | TGTGCCAGCAGTTACTCAGCCGGGGATAGCAATCAGCCCCAGCATTTT
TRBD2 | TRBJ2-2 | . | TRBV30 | CAWSVRVAGGANTGELFF | TGTGCCTGGAGTGTACGTGTAGCGGGGGGAGCGAACACCGGGGAGCTGTTTTTT
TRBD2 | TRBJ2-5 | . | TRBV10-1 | CASSEKASGGETQYF | TGCGCCAGCAGTGAGAAGGCTAGCGGGGGCGAGACCCAGTACTTC
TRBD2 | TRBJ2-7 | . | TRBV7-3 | CAIATIAGVYEQYF | TGTGCCATCGCAACAATAGCGGGAGTCTACGAGCAGTACTTC